Sequencing of this T cell receptor (beta chain) was carried out in a study of blood T cell repertoires in COVID-19. For the study at large: From the United States, Italy and Spain came samples of acute and convalescent COVID-19. T cells, B-cell-depleted T cells, or PBMCs supplied cDNA or gDNA.

Trimming cost V 4 bases and J 4 bases; bases outside gene matches: 1. The CDR3 covers 13 residues. The germline CDR1 and CDR2 sequences are SNHLY and FYNNEI. Here immunoSEQ multiplex PCR was the method, and the copy in TCRdb shows in-frame clones only, minus some. Among 100,000 to 130,000 clones listed, 75% to 95% were seen once. The J gene is TRBJ2-1, the V gene TRBV2; 7 bases fit TRBD2. The sequence derives from a woman in her twenties or thirties with acute or convalescent COVID-19. Sequenced sample: peripheral blood. CDR3 amino acids: CASSGTRYNEQFF. CDR3 coding DNA: TGTGCCAGCAGTGGGACTAGATACAATGAGCAGTTCTTC.